Listed below are T cell receptor beta chains from one sample, sequenced in a study of T cells in tuberculosis. The repertoire was sequenced with immunoSEQ multiplex PCR; TCRdb's copy has only in-frame clones and lacks some. Among about 43,000 clones, about 95% were seen once, and the ten largest hold roughly 2%. Sequenced: PBMCs. These receptors originate from a donor aged 10 to 29 with latent tuberculosis or without tuberculosis infection. Some clones in this sample may be carry-over from other donors' samples. The CDR3 runs from the conserved cysteine through the conserved F or W. D genes are given only for firm matches. A row's size may be missing; if present it is once, few, many or a size class.

clone size,D gene,J gene,V gene,CDR3 protein,CDR3 DNA
NA,TRBD1,TRBJ2-2,TRBV25-1,CASSAGGAGTGELFF,TGTGCCAGCAGCGCAGGGGGCGCAGGCACCGGGGAGCTGTTTTTT
NA,NA,TRBJ2-2,TRBV9,CASTQGGSTGELFF,TGTGCCAGCACCCAAGGGGGTAGCACCGGGGAGCTGTTTTTT
NA,TRBD2,TRBJ2-1,TRBV2,CASRTDSGRLYNEQFF,TGTGCCAGCAGAACCGATAGCGGGAGGCTCTACAATGAGCAGTTCTTC
NA,NA,TRBJ2-5,TRBV28,CASRKSGKETQYF,TGTGCCAGCAGAAAGTCCGGGAAAGAGACCCAGTACTTC
NA,NA,TRBJ1-4,TRBV2,CASSDSLRDEKLFF,TGTGCCAGCAGTGATTCCCTACGTGATGAAAAACTGTTTTTT
once,NA,TRBJ1-2,TRBV9,CASSVTGNYGYTF,TGTGCCAGCAGCGTAACGGGGAACTATGGCTACACCTTC
NA,NA,TRBJ2-2,TRBV7-9,CASPREGAGELFF,TGTGCCTCCCCGCGGGAAGGCGCCGGGGAGCTGTTTTTT
NA,NA,TRBJ2-1,TRBV4-1,CASSLLIAVDYNEQFF,TGCGCCAGCAGTCTCCTCATCGCGGTGGACTACAATGAGCAGTTCTTC
NA,TRBD1,TRBJ1-2,TRBV18,CASSPPDRVGYTF,TGTGCCAGCTCACCACCGGACAGGGTTGGCTACACCTTC
NA,NA,TRBJ2-5,TRBV18,CASSPDTGLLGETQYF,TGTGCCAGCTCACCCGATACAGGGCTACTCGGAGAGACCCAGTACTTC
NA,TRBD2,TRBJ2-3,TRBV6-6,CASSSLAGGPDTQYF,TGTGCCAGCAGTTCGCTAGCGGGAGGGCCAGATACGCAGTATTTT
NA,TRBD2,TRBJ2-1,TRBV27,CASSLYGRGSSYNEQFF,TGTGCCAGCAGTTTATATGGGCGGGGGAGCTCCTACAATGAGCAGTTCTTC
NA,NA,TRBJ1-1,TRBV18,CASSPWSRDLNTEAFF,TGTGCCAGCTCTCCTTGGAGTAGAGATCTGAACACTGAAGCTTTCTTT
once,NA,TRBJ2-3,TRBV4-3,CASSQAQGITDTQYF,TGCGCCAGCAGCCAAGCCCAGGGCATTACAGATACGCAGTATTTT
NA,TRBD2,TRBJ2-7,TRBV29-1,CSGGGTSVPYEQYF,TGCAGCGGGGGGGGGACGAGCGTTCCCTACGAGCAGTACTTC
NA,TRBD1,TRBJ2-5,TRBV7-2,CASSPGTGLISTQYF,TGTGCCAGCAGCCCCGGGACAGGGCTAATCTCGACCCAGTACTTC
NA,TRBD2,TRBJ2-1,TRBV7-2,CASSLLAGEGIYNEQFF,TGTGCCAGCAGCTTACTCGCGGGAGAGGGGATTTACAATGAGCAGTTCTTC
NA,TRBD1,TRBJ1-4,TRBV28,CASSPPGQSNEKLFF,TGTGCCAGCAGTCCTCCGGGACAGTCGAATGAAAAACTGTTTTTT
NA,TRBD1,TRBJ2-7,TRBV28,CASRKTGIPYEQYF,TGTGCCAGCAGAAAGACAGGGATCCCATACGAGCAGTACTTC
NA,NA,TRBJ1-4,TRBV6-5,CASGSGREKLFF,TGTGCCAGCGGGTCCGGGAGGGAAAAACTGTTTTTT